This T cell receptor beta chain stems from a study of CD8 T cells in ankylosing spondylitis. Germline trimming cut 1 base from V and 8 bases from J; bases unmatched to any gene: 9. This CDR3 is 15 amino acids long. Germline CDR1 and CDR2: SGHKS and YYEKEE (reference sequence). TCRdb reprocessed the 5' RACE reads with MiXCR, giving one entry per CDR3 protein. The sample lists around 150,000 distinct CDR3 sequences, around 43% occurring once. The chain couples TRBV5-5 to TRBJ1-5, with 7 bases fitting TRBD1. Sample: synovial fluid, either unsorted or a sorted T cell fraction (not recorded which). This TCR came from a male donor with ankylosing spondylitis. The CDR3 here is CASSLSTGVVEPQHF. In nucleotides, the CDR3 is TGTGCCAGCAGCTTGTCTACAGGGGTCGTCGAGCCCCAGCATTTT.